Below, one TCR beta chain is given with its context. Its antigen is unknown. The sample comes from a study of T cells expressing NK-cell markers. Study summary: Sorted CD3+CD56+NKG2C+, CD3+CD56+NKG2C- and CD3+CD56-NKG2C+ T cells provided the TCR beta repertoires. Whole-study findings and limits: More than five donors had dominant NKG2C+ clonotypes that comprised roughly 1.0-7.0% of their CD8+ T cells. It was still unclear whether expanded NKG2C+ T cell clones were HCMV specific.

Making the TCR beta cDNA relied on 5'RACE template switching with UMIs. TCRdb reprocessed the 5' RACE reads, keeping one entry per CDR3 protein, no DNA. Reported are roughly 180,000 distinct CDR3 sequences; the ten largest clones contain around 20%. Source material: blood T cells: a sorted CD56 or NKG2C T cell subset, CD4+ or CD8+ T cells, or bulk PBMC T cells (not recorded which). The sequence derives from a woman aged 18 to 69 in good health.

The CDR3 loop is CASSYDGGNTEAFF. This chain connects TRBV5-1 to TRBJ1-1; TCRdb picks TRBD1, but there is no DNA to check that call. The CDR3 is made up of 14 amino acids. Germline V gene data show CDR1 as SGHRS and CDR2 as YFSETQ.